This TCR beta chain was documented in a study of cytotoxic CD8 clonotypes in ibrutinib-treated CLL. A note on this clone: The antigen is not known.

The V gene lost 2 bases and the J gene lost 0 bases, with 11 bases spanning the gap. Germline lookup yields CDR1 SGHVS and CDR2 FNYEAQ. The CDR3 extends over 15 amino acids. Here immunoSEQ multiplex PCR was the method, and the copy in TCRdb shows in-frame clones only, minus some. This table has about 35,000 clones, around 75% appearing once. Study-level findings and limits: Having risen at ibrutinib response, clonality had fallen back toward baseline by progression. Samples from sustained-remission and progressing patients were taken at different times.

This TCR was recovered from a human donor with chronic lymphocytic leukemia. The input for sequencing was PBMCs, taken at disease progression, from a patient treated with ibrutinib. This chain links TRBV7-6 with TRBJ2-7; possible D gene TRBD2, 7 bases. The CDR3 here is CASSLKGGNSYEQYF. DNA for the CDR3: TGTGCCAGCAGCTTAAAGGGGGGGAACTCCTACGAGCAGTACTTC.